The 9 T cell receptor beta chains presented below share a single source sample, sequenced in a study of OX40 agonist ivuxolimab in advanced cancers. Sequencing used immunoSEQ multiplex PCR; TCRdb keeps in-frame clones, though not all of them. The table includes 60,000 or so clones, 70% to 90% detected once. This sample comprised CD4+ or CD8+ T cells sorted from blood, obtained in a trial of the OX40 agonist ivuxolimab. These receptors were collected from an adult with an advanced solid tumor such as melanoma, head and neck, liver or kidney cancer.

This clone was counted a single time. The chain recombines TRBV7-9 with TRBJ2-3; 8 bases are a match to TRBD2. Losses at the gene ends were 2 bases for V and 2 bases for J; bases not matched to a gene: 9. There are 17 residues in the CDR3. Germline CDR1 and CDR2: SEHNR and FQNEAQ (reference sequence). The CDR3 loop reads CASSLSALAGLTDTQYF. CDR3 in DNA: TGTGCCAGCAGCTTATCTGCCCTAGCGGGCCTCACAGATACGCAGTATTTT.

The V and J genes are TRBV5-5 and TRBJ2-7; 8 bases match TRBD2. Germline CDR1 and CDR2: SGHKS and YYEKEE (reference sequence). CDR3 size: 15 residues. The V and J ends lost 1 base and 3 bases, in that order; junction bases with no gene match: 6. For the CDR3, the DNA is TGTGCCAGCAGCTTGTTAGGGGGACTAGACTACGAGCAGTACTTC. Translation gives CASSLLGGLDYEQYF.

This chain uses TRBV28 with TRBJ1-2; a weak D match, TRBD1 (5 bases). This CDR3 is built from 15 residues. Trimming shortened V by 7 bases and J by 2 bases, and 17 bases separated the two germline ends. The germline V gene encodes CDR1 MDHEN and CDR2 SYDVKM. The chain's CDR3 is CASISGRLLNYGYTF. DNA of the CDR3: TGTGCCAGCATCTCAGGGAGGTTACTAAACTATGGCTACACCTTC.

V and J are TRBV18 and TRBJ1-1; D gene unclear. The germline gives CDR1 KGHSH, CDR2 LQKENI. The V end lost 2 bases, the J end lost 2 bases, and 6 bases lay between the germline ends. The CDR3 extends over 13 amino acids. CDR3: CASSPGLNTEAFF. CDR3 nucleotide sequence: TGTGCCAGCTCACCAGGGTTAAACACTGAAGCTTTCTTT.

The chain has TRBV15 and TRBJ1-1; D uncertain. V was shortened by 2 bases and J by 8 bases, with 18 bases between the two germline ends. Germline V lookup: CDR1 LNHNV, CDR2 YYDKDF (reference sequence). The CDR3 runs 15 residues. As DNA, the CDR3 is TGTGCCACCAGCAGACCCAAATCCGACGGGAAGGAAGCTTTCTTT. The encoded protein is CATSRPKSDGKEAFF.

The rearrangement joins TRBV6-5 to TRBJ2-7, with TRBD2 matching 10 bases. This CDR3 spans 14 amino acids. J gave up 4 bases and V 11 bases, and 11 bases lay outside the gene matches. The germline V gene has CDR1 MNHEY and CDR2 SVGAGI. This CDR3 reads CAARASGSLYEQYF. The DNA for the CDR3 is TGTGCCGCCCGGGCTAGCGGGAGTTTGTACGAGCAGTACTTC.

V usage is TRBV19 and J usage is TRBJ1-2; D is unresolved. Per the germline V gene, CDR1 is LNHDA and CDR2 is SQIVND (reference sequence). The V and J ends lost 3 bases and 0 bases respectively, with 8 bases between them. The CDR3 totals 14 residues. This chain's CDR3 is CASSIQNPNYGYTF. As DNA, the CDR3 is TGTGCCAGTAGTATCCAGAATCCTAACTATGGCTACACCTTC. The complete variable domain, with remaining parts taken from reference TRBV19 and TRBJ1-2, reads DGGITQSPKYLFRKEGQNVTLSCEQNLNHDAMYWYRQDPGQGLRLIYYSQIVNDFQKGDIAEGYSVSREKKESFPLTVTSAQKNPTAFYLCASSIQNPNYGYTFGSGTRLTVV.

The chain's CDR3 is CASGNTQPQHF. CDR3 nucleotide sequence: TGCGCCAGCGGCAATACTCAGCCCCAGCATTTT. The chain employs TRBV10-2 and TRBJ1-5, with D hard to call. V lost 8 bases to trimming and J lost 6 bases, with 8 bases between them. The CDR3 is made up of 11 amino acids. Germline V gene data show CDR1 as WSHSY and CDR2 as SAAADI.

The chain uses TRBV5-6 and TRBJ1-2; possibly TRBD1 for D (5 bases). This CDR3 contains 14 residues. V was pared by 4 bases and J by 4 bases, with 14 bases between. The germline CDR1 and CDR2 sequences are SGHDT and YYEEEE. In DNA, the CDR3 is TGTGCCAGCAGCGGGGCACAAGGGTTCTATGGCTACACCTTC. Protein: CASSGAQGFYGYTF.